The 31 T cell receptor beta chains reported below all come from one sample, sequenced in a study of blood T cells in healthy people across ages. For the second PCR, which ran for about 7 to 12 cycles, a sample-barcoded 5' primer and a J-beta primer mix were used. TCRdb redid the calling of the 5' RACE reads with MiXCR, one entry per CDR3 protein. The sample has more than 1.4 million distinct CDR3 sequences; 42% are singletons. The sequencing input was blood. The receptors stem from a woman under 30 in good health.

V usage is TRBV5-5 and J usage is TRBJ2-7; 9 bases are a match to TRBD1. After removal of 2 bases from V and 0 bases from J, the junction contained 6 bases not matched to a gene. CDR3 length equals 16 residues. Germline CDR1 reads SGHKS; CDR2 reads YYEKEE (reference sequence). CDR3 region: CASSLTGQGDSYEQYF. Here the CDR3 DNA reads TGTGCCAGCAGCTTAACGGGACAGGGTGACTCCTACGAGCAGTACTTC.

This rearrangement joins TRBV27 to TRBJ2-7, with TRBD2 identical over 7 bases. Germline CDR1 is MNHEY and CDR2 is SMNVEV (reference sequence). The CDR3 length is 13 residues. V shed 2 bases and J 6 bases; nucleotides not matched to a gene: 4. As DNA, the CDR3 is TGTGCCAGCAGTTTAAATGGCGGGAGCGAGCAGTACTTC. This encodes CASSLNGGSEQYF.

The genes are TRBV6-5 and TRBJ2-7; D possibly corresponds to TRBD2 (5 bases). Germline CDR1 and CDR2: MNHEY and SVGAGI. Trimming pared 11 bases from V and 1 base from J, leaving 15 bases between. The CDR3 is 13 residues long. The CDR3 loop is CAASGGLSYEQYF. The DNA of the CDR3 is TGTGCCGCTTCAGGAGGTTTATCCTACGAGCAGTACTTC.

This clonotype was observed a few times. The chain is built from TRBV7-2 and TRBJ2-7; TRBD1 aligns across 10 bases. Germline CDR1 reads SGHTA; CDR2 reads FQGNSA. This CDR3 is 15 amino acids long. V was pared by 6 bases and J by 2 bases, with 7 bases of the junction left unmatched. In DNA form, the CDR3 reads TGTGCCAGCAGTGGCGGGACAGGGGATCCCTACGAGCAGTACTTC. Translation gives CASSGGTGDPYEQYF.

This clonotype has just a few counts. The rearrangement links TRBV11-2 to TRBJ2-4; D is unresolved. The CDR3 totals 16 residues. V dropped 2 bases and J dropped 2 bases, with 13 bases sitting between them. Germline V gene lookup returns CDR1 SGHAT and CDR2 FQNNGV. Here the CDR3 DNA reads TGTGCCAGCAGCTTATCGTCCCAGCGTCCCAAAAACATTCAGTACTTC. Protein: CASSLSSQRPKNIQYF.

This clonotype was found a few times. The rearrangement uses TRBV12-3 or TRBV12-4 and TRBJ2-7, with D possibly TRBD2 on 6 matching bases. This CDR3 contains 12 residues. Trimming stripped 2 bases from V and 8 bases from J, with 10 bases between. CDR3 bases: TGTGCCAGCAGTTTAACGCGGGGTCAGCAGTACTTC. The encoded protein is CASSLTRGQQYF.

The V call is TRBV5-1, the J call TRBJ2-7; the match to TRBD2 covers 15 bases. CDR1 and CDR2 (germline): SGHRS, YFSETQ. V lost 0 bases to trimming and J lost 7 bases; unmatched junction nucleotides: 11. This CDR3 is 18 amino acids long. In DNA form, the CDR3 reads TGCGCCAGCAGCTTGGTGGGACTAGCGGGAGGTGCCGTGCAGGAGCAGTACTTC. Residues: CASSLVGLAGGAVQEQYF.

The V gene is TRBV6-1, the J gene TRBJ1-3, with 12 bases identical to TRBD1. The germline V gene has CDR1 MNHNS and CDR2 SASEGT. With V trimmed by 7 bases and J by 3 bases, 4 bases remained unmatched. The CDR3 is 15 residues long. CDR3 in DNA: TGTGCCAGCACCTGGGACAGGGGGCATGGAAACACCATATATTTT. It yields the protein CASTWDRGHGNTIYF.

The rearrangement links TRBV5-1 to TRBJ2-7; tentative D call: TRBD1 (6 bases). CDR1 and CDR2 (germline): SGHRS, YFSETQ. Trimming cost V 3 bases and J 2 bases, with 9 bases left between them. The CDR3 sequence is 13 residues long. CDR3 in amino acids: CASSWGPAYEQYF. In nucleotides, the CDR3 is TGCGCCAGCAGCTGGGGGCCAGCCTACGAGCAGTACTTC.

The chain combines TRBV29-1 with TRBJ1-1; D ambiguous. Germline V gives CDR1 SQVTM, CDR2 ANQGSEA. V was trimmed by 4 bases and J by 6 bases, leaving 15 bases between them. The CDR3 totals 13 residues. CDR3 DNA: TGCAGCGTTGGCCCCGTCGGGGTACCTGAAGCTTTCTTT. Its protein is CSVGPVGVPEAFF.

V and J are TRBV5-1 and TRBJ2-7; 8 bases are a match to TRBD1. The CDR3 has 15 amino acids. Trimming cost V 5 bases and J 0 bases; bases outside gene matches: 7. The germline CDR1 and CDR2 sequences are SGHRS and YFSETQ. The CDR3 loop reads CASRDTGGSSYEQYF. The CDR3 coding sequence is TGCGCCAGCAGGGACACAGGGGGGAGCTCCTACGAGCAGTACTTC.

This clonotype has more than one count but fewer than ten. This CDR3 reads CATMPRVSGANVLTF. Here the CDR3 DNA reads TGTGCCACCATGCCCCGAGTCTCTGGGGCCAACGTCCTGACTTTC. The genes are TRBV6-1 and TRBJ2-6, with D hard to call. Germline CDR1 MNHNS, CDR2 SASEGT. The CDR3 has 15 amino acids. V lost 10 bases, J lost 0 bases, and 13 bases lay in between.

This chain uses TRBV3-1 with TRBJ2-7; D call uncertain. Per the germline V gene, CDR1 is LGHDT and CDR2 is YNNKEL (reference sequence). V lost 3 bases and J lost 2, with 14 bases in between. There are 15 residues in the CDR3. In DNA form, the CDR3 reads TGTGCCAGCAGCCATGCTTCGGGTGGAGCCTACGAGCAGTACTTC. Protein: CASSHASGGAYEQYF.

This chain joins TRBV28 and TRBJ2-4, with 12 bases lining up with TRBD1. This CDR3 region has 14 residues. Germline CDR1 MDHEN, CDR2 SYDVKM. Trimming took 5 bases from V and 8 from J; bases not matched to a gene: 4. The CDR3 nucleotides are TGTGCCAGCAGTCCCGGGACAGGGGGCGACATTCAGTACTTC. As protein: CASSPGTGGDIQYF. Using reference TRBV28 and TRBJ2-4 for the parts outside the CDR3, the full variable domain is DVKVTQSSRYLVKRTGEKVFLECVQDMDHENMFWYRQDPGLGLRLIYFSYDVKMKEKGDIPEGYSVSREKKERFSLILESASTNQTSMYLCASSPGTGGDIQYFGAGTRLSVL.

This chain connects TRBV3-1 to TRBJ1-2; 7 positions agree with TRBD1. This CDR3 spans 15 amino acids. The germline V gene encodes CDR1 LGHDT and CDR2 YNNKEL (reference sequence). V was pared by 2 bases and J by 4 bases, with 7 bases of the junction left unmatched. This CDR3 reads CASSQTTGLFYGYTF. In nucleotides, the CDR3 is TGTGCCAGCAGCCAAACGACAGGGTTGTTCTATGGCTACACCTTC. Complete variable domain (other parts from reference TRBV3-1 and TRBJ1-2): DTAVSQTPKYLVTQMGNDKSIKCEQNLGHDTMYWYKQDSKKFLKIMFSYNNKELIINETVPNRFSPKSPDKAHLNLHINSLELGDSAVYFCASSQTTGLFYGYTFGSGTRLTVV.

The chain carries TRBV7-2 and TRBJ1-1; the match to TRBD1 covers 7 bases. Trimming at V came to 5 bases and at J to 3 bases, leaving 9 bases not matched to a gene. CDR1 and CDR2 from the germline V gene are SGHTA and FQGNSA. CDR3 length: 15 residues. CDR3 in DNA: TGTGCCAGCAGCGTAACCGGGACAGAATACACTGAAGCTTTCTTT. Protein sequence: CASSVTGTEYTEAFF.

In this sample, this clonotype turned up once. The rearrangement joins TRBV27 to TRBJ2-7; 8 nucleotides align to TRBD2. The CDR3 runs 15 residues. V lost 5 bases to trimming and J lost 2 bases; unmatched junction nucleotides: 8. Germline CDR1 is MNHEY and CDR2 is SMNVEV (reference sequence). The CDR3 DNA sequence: TGTGCCAGCAGTCCCCGTCCTAGCGGGCCCTACGAGCAGTACTTC. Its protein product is CASSPRPSGPYEQYF.

This CDR3 reads CSASVPSGGDTQYF. As DNA, the CDR3 is TGCAGTGCTAGTGTCCCTAGCGGGGGGGATACGCAGTATTTT. The chain couples TRBV20-1 to TRBJ2-3, with 11 bases identical to TRBD2. CDR3 length: 14 amino acids. V lost 3 bases to trimming and J lost 6 bases; unmatched junction nucleotides: 5. CDR1 and CDR2 from the germline V gene are DFQATT and SNEGSKA (reference sequence).

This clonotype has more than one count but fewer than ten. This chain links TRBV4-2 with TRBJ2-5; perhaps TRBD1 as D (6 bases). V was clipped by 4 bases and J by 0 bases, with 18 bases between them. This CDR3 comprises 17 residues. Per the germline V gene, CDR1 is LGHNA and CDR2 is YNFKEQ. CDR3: CASSLRITGDNQETQYF. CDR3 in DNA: TGTGCCAGCAGCCTACGTATAACCGGGGACAACCAAGAGACCCAGTACTTC.

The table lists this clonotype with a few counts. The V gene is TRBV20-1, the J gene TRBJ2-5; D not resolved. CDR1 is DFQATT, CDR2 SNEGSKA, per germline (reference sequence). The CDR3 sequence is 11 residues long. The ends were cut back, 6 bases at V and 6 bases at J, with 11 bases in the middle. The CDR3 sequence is CSAPNLQTQYF. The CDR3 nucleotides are TGCAGTGCCCCTAATCTCCAGACCCAGTACTTC.

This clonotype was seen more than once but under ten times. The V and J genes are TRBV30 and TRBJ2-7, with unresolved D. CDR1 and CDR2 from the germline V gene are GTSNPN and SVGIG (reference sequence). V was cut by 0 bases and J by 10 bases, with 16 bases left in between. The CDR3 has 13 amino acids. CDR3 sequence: CAWSVSGPLDQYF. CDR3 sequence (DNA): TGTGCCTGGAGTGTCTCCGGCCCCCTCGACCAGTACTTC.

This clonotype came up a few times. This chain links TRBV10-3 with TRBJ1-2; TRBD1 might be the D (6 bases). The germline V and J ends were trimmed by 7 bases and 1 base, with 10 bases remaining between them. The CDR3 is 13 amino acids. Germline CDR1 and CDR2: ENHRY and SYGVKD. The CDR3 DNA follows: TGTGCCATCACCCCGGACAGTAACTATGGCTACACCTTC. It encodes CAITPDSNYGYTF.

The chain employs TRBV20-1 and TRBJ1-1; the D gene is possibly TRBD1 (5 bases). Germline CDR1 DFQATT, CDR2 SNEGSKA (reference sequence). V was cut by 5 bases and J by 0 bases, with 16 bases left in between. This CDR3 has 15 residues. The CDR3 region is CSAPRGTSLNTEAFF. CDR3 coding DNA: TGCAGTGCTCCCCGGGGGACTTCCTTGAACACTGAAGCTTTCTTT.

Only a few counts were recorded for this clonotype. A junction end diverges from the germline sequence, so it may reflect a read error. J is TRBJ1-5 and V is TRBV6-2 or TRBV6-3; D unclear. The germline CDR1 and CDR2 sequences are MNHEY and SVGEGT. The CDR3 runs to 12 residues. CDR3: CASSYTVEPQHF. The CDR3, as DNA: TGTGCCAGTAGTTACACCGTTGAGCCCCAGCATTTT.

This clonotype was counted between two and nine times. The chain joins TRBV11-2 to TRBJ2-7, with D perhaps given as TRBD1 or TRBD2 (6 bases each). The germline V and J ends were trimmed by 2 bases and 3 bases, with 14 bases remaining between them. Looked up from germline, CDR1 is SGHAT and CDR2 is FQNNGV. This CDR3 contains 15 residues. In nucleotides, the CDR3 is TGTGCCAGCAGCTTACATAGGGGGGAAAACTACGAGCAGTACTTC. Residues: CASSLHRGENYEQYF.

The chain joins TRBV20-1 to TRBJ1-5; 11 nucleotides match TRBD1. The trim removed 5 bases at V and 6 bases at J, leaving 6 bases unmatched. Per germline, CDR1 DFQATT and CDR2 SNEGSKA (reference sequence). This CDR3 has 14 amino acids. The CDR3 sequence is CSAEGQGVSQPQHF. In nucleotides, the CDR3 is TGCAGTGCTGAGGGACAGGGGGTTAGTCAGCCCCAGCATTTT.

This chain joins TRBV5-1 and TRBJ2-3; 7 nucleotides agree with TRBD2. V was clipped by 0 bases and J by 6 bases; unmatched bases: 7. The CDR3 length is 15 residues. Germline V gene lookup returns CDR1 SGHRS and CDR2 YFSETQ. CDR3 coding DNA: TGCGCCAGCAGCTTGGTCGGGGGGTCCATTGATACGCAGTATTTT. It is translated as CASSLVGGSIDTQYF.

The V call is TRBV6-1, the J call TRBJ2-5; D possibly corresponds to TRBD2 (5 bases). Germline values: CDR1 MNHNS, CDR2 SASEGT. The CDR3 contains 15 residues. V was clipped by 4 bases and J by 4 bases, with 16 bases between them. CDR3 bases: TGTGCCAGCAGTGGGTGCGACTATACAATAGAGACCCAGTACTTC. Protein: CASSGCDYTIETQYF.

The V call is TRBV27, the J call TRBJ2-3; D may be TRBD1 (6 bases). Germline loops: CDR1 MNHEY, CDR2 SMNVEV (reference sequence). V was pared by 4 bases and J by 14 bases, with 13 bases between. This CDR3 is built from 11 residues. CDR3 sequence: CASSSTGQPYF. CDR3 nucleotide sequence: TGTGCCAGCAGTTCAACAGGGCAGCCGTATTTT.

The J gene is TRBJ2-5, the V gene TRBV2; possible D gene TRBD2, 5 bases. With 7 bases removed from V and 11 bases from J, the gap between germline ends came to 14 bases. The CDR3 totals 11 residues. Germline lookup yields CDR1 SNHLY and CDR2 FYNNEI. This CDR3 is CASTAWGEQYF. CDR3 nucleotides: TGTGCCAGCACCGCTTGGGGAGAGCAGTACTTC.

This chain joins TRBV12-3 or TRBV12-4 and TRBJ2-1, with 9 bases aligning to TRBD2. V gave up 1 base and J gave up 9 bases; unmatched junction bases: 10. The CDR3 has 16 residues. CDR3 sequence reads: CASSLGGGAMGSEQFF. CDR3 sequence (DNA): TGTGCCAGCAGTTTAGGCGGGGGGGCCATGGGGTCTGAGCAGTTCTTC.